This T cell receptor beta chain is drawn from a study of CD8 T cells in Susac syndrome. CD8+ and CD4+ T cells from blood underwent TCR beta sequencing, which was carried out in a high-throughput format. TEMRA cells underwent FACS enrichment and CD8+ and CD4+ T cells underwent negative isolation. RNA in amounts of about 0.5 to 1 ug was reverse transcribed with random hexamers. One entry per CDR3 protein results from TCRdb running MiXCR on the immunoSEQ multiplex PCR reads. This table has hundreds of thousands of distinct CDR3 sequences, roughly 93% appearing once. The CDR3 has 17 residues. CDR1 SGHDN and CDR2 FVKESK come from the germline V gene. Deletions cut 2 bases from V and 1 base from J, with 17 bases between.

The chain is built from TRBV14 and TRBJ1-1; a weak D match, TRBD1 (5 bases). The sequencing sample was made of CD4+ T cells from PBMCs. This clonotype originated in a human donor with multiple sclerosis. The CDR3 region is CASSQTRGRAWNTEAFF. CDR3 DNA: TGTGCCAGCAGCCAAACGAGAGGCAGGGCCTGGAACACTGAAGCTTTCTTT.